A single sample gave rise to the 2 T cell receptor beta chains below, sequenced in a study of cytomegalovirus exposure and HLA in healthy donors. A multiplex PCR was run with 60 Vbeta primers and 13 Jbeta primers. The table came from immunoSEQ multiplex PCR; TCRdb's copy has only in-frame clones and leaves some out. The table has some 120,000 clones, 75% to 85% seen once. Sample: PBMCs. These receptors originate from a man aged 35-49 years in good health and CMV-seronegative.

The chain carries TRBV7-2 and TRBJ2-7; D remains ambiguous. Trimming stripped 4 bases from V and 6 bases from J, with 13 bases between. The CDR3 covers 13 residues. Per the germline V gene, CDR1 is SGHTA and CDR2 is FQGNSA. The CDR3 spells CASSSPGPAEQYF. For the CDR3, the DNA is TGTGCCAGCAGCTCCCCCGGTCCTGCCGAGCAGTACTTC.

The chain couples TRBV10-3 to TRBJ2-1; D perhaps matches TRBD1 (5 bases). Germline V lookup: CDR1 ENHRY, CDR2 SYGVKD. The CDR3 extends over 16 amino acids. V gave up 5 bases and J gave up 6 bases, with 20 bases separating them. CDR3 bases: TGTGCCATCAGTTTAAACTCAATAGGACACCCCAATGAGCAGTTCTTC. It encodes CAISLNSIGHPNEQFF.